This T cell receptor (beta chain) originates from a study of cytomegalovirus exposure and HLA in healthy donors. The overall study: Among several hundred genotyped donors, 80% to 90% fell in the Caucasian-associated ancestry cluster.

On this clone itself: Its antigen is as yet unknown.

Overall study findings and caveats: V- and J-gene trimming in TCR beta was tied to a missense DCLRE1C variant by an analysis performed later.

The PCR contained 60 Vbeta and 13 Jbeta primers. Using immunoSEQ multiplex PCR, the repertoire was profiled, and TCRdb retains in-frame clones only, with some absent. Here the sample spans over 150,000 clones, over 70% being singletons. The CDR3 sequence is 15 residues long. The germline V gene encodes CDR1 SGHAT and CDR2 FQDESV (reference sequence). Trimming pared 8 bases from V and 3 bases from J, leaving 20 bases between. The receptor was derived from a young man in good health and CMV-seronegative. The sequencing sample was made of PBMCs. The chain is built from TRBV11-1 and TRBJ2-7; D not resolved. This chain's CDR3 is CASQGEARLDYEQYF. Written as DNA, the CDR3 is TGTGCCAGCCAAGGCGAGGCCCGACTGGACTACGAGCAGTACTTC.